A selection of T cell receptor beta chains follows, all from one sample in a study of glioma-infiltrating T cells after dendritic cell vaccination. Assay: immunoSEQ multiplex PCR; the TCRdb copy retains only in-frame clones and omits some. The sample holds under 130,000 clones, roughly 80% seen once. The input for sequencing was blood, taken before dendritic cell vaccination. The receptors originated from a human donor with glioblastoma. CDR3s include the opening cysteine and the closing phenylalanine or tryptophan. Each record gives: J gene, D gene, clone size, V gene, CDR3 DNA, CDR3 protein. D genes are given only for firm matches. Some rows have no size entry. The others give once, few or many, or a class for an expanded clone.

J gene: TRBJ1-1
D gene: .
clone size: .
V gene: TRBV4-2
CDR3 DNA: TGTGCCAGCGGGGAGGGGCGAACTGAAGCTTTCTTT
CDR3 protein: CASGEGRTEAFF

J gene: TRBJ2-1
D gene: TRBD1
clone size: .
V gene: TRBV29-1
CDR3 DNA: TGCAGCGTTGAGGCGGGACAGGTCCCTGGGAGCTACAATGAGCAGTTCTTC
CDR3 protein: CSVEAGQVPGSYNEQFF

J gene: TRBJ1-2
D gene: .
clone size: .
V gene: TRBV9
CDR3 DNA: TGTGCCAGCAGCGTAGATTTTGAGGGCAGGAGCTACACCTTC
CDR3 protein: CASSVDFEGRSYTF

J gene: TRBJ2-7
D gene: .
clone size: .
V gene: TRBV6-6
CDR3 DNA: TGTGCCAGCAGAGAAAACAGGGCTTACGAGCAGTACTTC
CDR3 protein: CASRENRAYEQYF

J gene: TRBJ2-7
D gene: .
clone size: .
V gene: TRBV5-8
CDR3 DNA: TGTGCCAGCAGCTTGGCTACAGTGTACTACGAGCAGTACTTC
CDR3 protein: CASSLATVYYEQYF

J gene: TRBJ1-1
D gene: .
clone size: .
V gene: TRBV7-2
CDR3 DNA: TGTGCCAGCATTCGTTTGTCCCGGGTGAAGGATCAGGCTTTCTTT
CDR3 protein: CASIRLSRVKDQAFF

J gene: TRBJ1-2
D gene: TRBD1
clone size: .
V gene: TRBV27
CDR3 DNA: TGTGCCAGCAGTCCCGGGACAGGGGGCGGTTATGGCTACACCTTC
CDR3 protein: CASSPGTGGGYGYTF

J gene: TRBJ2-2
D gene: .
clone size: .
V gene: TRBV4-1
CDR3 DNA: TGCGCCAGCAGCCTAGCAGAGGGCCTGAGGACCGGGGAGCTGTTTTTT
CDR3 protein: CASSLAEGLRTGELFF

J gene: TRBJ1-2
D gene: TRBD1
clone size: .
V gene: TRBV7-2
CDR3 DNA: TGTGCCAGCAGCTCGCCGGGACAGTCGTGGTACTACACCTTC
CDR3 protein: CASSSPGQSWYYTF

J gene: TRBJ2-1
D gene: TRBD1
clone size: few
V gene: TRBV18
CDR3 DNA: TGTGCCAGCTCTTCCACTGCCAACAGGGGGTATAGGAATGAGCAGTTCTTC
CDR3 protein: CASSSTANRGYRNEQFF

J gene: TRBJ1-6
D gene: TRBD1
clone size: few
V gene: TRBV4-1
CDR3 DNA: TGCGCCAGCAGCCGAGCATTCGGGACAGGGGGGAATTCACCCCTCCACTTT
CDR3 protein: CASSRAFGTGGNSPLHF

J gene: TRBJ1-5
D gene: .
clone size: .
V gene: TRBV10-1
CDR3 DNA: TGCGCCAGCAGTGACGGCAATCAGCCCCAGCATTTT
CDR3 protein: CASSDGNQPQHF

J gene: TRBJ1-2
D gene: .
clone size: .
V gene: TRBV6-5
CDR3 DNA: TGTGCCAGCAGTTACCGGGCGGGCTCCTATGGCTACACCTTC
CDR3 protein: CASSYRAGSYGYTF

J gene: TRBJ2-7
D gene: .
clone size: .
V gene: TRBV11-3
CDR3 DNA: TGTGCCAGCAGCTTAGTCCAGGGCACTGGCTACGAGCAGTACTTC
CDR3 protein: CASSLVQGTGYEQYF

J gene: TRBJ2-7
D gene: TRBD2
clone size: .
V gene: TRBV11-3
CDR3 DNA: TGTGCCAGCAGCTTGGATAGCGGGGCTTCCTACGAGCAGTACTTC
CDR3 protein: CASSLDSGASYEQYF

J gene: TRBJ2-3
D gene: TRBD2
clone size: .
V gene: TRBV7-2
CDR3 DNA: TGTGCCAGCAGTCTACTAGCGGGGGACACAGATACGCAGTATTTT
CDR3 protein: CASSLLAGDTDTQYF

J gene: TRBJ2-5
D gene: .
clone size: .
V gene: TRBV5-6
CDR3 DNA: TGTGCCAGCAGCTTGGGGATTCAGGGGAAAGGGGAGACCCAGTACTTC
CDR3 protein: CASSLGIQGKGETQYF

J gene: TRBJ2-1
D gene: TRBD2
clone size: .
V gene: TRBV5-1
CDR3 DNA: TGCGCCAGCAGAGGAACTAGCGGGGGGCCATACAATGAGCAGTTCTTC
CDR3 protein: CASRGTSGGPYNEQFF

J gene: TRBJ2-1
D gene: .
clone size: once
V gene: TRBV5-1
CDR3 DNA: TGCGCCAGCAGCTTGATCGGGGATGAGCAGTTCTTC
CDR3 protein: CASSLIGDEQFF

J gene: TRBJ1-2
D gene: .
clone size: .
V gene: TRBV6-1
CDR3 DNA: TGTGCCACCCCAGGGGTTGGCTACACCTTC
CDR3 protein: CATPGVGYTF

J gene: TRBJ2-7
D gene: TRBD2
clone size: .
V gene: TRBV6-1
CDR3 DNA: TGTGCCAGCAGCGCCTCGGGGGGCTCCTACGAGCAGTACTTC
CDR3 protein: CASSASGGSYEQYF

J gene: TRBJ2-3
D gene: TRBD2
clone size: .
V gene: TRBV11-2
CDR3 DNA: TGTGCCAGCAGCCTCAACCTCTTTATAGGGCGGGGGGGTATTGATACGCAGTATTTT
CDR3 protein: CASSLNLFIGRGGIDTQYF

J gene: TRBJ1-5
D gene: TRBD1
clone size: many
V gene: TRBV19
CDR3 DNA: TGTGCCACCGACAGGGGGCATCAGCCCCAGCATTTT
CDR3 protein: CATDRGHQPQHF

J gene: TRBJ1-3
D gene: TRBD1
clone size: once
V gene: TRBV7-9
CDR3 DNA: TGTGCCAGCAGCCCGACAGGGAGGACTGGAAACACCATATATTTT
CDR3 protein: CASSPTGRTGNTIYF